The rows below give T cell receptor beta chains drawn from one sample of a study of cytomegalovirus exposure and HLA in healthy donors. TCRdb's table, derived via immunoSEQ multiplex PCR, lists solely in-frame clones and lacks some. The sample has over 80,000 clones, about 81% seen once; the top ten hold 3% to 3.5%. The sequencing input was PBMCs. Source of these receptors: a woman between 40 and 55 years old in good health and CMV-seronegative. Each CDR3 is given with its conserved first and last residue.

TRBJ1-2,TRBV7-6,CASSIGTGNYGYTF
TRBJ1-5,TRBV28,CASSIRPDRGPQHF
TRBJ1-4,TRBV28,CASIPGGGAATNEKLFF
TRBJ2-3,TRBV7-9,CASSTASEVSDTQYF
TRBJ2-5,TRBV4-2,CASRGTGGDETQYF
TRBJ1-5,TRBV21-1,CASHSTENSNQPQHF
TRBJ2-5,TRBV9,CASSRSGMQTQYF
TRBJ2-1,TRBV4-2,CASSRSPPGLAGHEQFF
TRBJ1-3,TRBV6-6,CASTRTGGNTIYF
TRBJ2-7,TRBV29-1,CSVVSLARAEQYF
TRBJ2-6,TRBV6-6,CASSLSGANVLTF